The text below deals with one T cell receptor beta chain. This record comes from a study of glioma-infiltrating T cells after dendritic cell vaccination. Study details: Patients had newly diagnosed or recurrent glioblastoma and received dendritic cell vaccines. Dendritic cell vaccine was injected intradermally three times, biweekly.

Input was approximately 1.8 ug genomic DNA, or all available if less. Repertoires were generated with immunoSEQ multiplex PCR, while TCRdb's copy carries only in-frame clones and drops some. This sample yields approximately 110,000 clones, of which around 90% are seen a single time; approximately 2.7% belongs to the top ten. Germline CDR1 MNHNS, CDR2 SASEGT. V was clipped by 6 bases and J by 7 bases, with 9 bases between them. CDR3 length equals 11 residues. As for time point: after dendritic cell vaccination, including at tumor progression/relapse. PBMC were collected before vaccination, two weeks after the third vaccination, and at progression.

The sample here was blood, taken after dendritic cell vaccination. The TCR comes from a human donor with glioblastoma. The rearrangement joins TRBV6-1 to TRBJ1-1, with D possibly being TRBD1 (5 bases). The CDR3 DNA reads as TGTGCCAGCAGGGACATTGGTGAAGCTTTCTTT. Its protein is CASRDIGEAFF.